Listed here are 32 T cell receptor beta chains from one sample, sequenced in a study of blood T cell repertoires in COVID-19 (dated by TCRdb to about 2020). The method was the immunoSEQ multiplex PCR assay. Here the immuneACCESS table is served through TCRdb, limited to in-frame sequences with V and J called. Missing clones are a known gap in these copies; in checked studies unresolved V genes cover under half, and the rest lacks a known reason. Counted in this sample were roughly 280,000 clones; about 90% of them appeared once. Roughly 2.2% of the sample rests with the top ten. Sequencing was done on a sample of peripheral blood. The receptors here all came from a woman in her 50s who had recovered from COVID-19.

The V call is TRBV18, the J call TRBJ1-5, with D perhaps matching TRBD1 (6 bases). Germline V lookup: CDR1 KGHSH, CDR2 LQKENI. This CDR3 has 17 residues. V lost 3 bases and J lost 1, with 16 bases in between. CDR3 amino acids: CASSPRQGGQSNQPQHF. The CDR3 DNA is TGTGCCAGCTCACCTAGGCAAGGGGGACAAAGCAATCAGCCCCAGCATTTT.

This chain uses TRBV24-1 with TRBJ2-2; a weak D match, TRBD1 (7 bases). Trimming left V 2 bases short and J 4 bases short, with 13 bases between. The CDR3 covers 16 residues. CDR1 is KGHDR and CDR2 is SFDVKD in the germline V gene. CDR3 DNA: TGTGCCACCAGTGATTACAGGGGAGGTGGCACCGGGGAGCTGTTTTTT. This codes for CATSDYRGGGTGELFF.

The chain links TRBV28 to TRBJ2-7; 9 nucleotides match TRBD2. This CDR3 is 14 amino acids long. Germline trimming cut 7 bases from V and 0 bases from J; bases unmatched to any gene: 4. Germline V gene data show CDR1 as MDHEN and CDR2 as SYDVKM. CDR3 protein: CASNLAGSSYEQYF. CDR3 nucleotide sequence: TGTGCCAGCAACCTAGCGGGAAGCTCCTACGAGCAGTACTTC.

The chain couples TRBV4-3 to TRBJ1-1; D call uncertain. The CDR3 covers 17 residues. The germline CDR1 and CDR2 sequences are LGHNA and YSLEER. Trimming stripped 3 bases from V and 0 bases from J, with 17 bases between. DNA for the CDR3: TGCGCCAGCAGCCAGAGGTCCCGTCGAGTTTTGAACACTGAAGCTTTCTTT. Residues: CASSQRSRRVLNTEAFF.

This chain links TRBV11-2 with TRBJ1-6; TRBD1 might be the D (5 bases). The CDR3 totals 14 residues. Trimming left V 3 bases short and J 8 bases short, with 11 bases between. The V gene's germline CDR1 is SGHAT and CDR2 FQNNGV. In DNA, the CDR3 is TGTGCCAGCAGCTTCCCCAGGGATGATTCACCCCTCCACTTT. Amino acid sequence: CASSFPRDDSPLHF.

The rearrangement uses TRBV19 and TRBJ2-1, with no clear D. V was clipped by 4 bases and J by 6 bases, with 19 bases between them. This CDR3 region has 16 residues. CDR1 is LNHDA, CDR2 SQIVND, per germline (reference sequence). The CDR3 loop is CASSTIRLTLINEQFF. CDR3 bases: TGTGCCAGTAGTACAATCCGGTTAACCCTTATCAATGAGCAGTTCTTC. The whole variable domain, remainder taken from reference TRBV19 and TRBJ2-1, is DGGITQSPKYLFRKEGQNVTLSCEQNLNHDAMYWYRQDPGQGLRLIYYSQIVNDFQKGDIAEGYSVSREKKESFPLTVTSAQKNPTAFYLCASSTIRLTLINEQFFGPGTRLTVL.

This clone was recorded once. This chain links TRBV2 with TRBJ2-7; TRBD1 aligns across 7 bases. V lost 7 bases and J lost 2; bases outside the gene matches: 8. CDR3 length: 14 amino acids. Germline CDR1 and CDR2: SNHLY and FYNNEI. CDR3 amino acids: CASNLGQAPYEQYF. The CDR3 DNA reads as TGTGCCAGCAACCTAGGACAGGCCCCCTACGAGCAGTACTTC.

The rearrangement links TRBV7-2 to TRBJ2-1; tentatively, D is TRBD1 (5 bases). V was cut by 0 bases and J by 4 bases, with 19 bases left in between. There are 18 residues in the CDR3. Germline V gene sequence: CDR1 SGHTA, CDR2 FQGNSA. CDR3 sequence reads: CASSLATATGPLYNEQFF. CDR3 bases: TGTGCCAGCAGCTTAGCGACCGCAACAGGTCCCCTTTACAATGAGCAGTTCTTC.

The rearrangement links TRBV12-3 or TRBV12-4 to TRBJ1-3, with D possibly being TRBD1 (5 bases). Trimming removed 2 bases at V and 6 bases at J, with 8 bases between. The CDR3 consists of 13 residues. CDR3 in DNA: TGTGCCAGCAGTTTACAGGGCGAAAACACCATATATTTT. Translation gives CASSLQGENTIYF.

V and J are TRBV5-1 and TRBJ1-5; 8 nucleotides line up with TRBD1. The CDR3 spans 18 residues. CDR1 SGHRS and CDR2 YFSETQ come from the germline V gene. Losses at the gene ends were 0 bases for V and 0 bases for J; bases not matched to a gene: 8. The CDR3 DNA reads TGCGCCAGCAGCTTGGATGGGGACAGGTCATATAGCAATCAGCCCCAGCATTTT. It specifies CASSLDGDRSYSNQPQHF.

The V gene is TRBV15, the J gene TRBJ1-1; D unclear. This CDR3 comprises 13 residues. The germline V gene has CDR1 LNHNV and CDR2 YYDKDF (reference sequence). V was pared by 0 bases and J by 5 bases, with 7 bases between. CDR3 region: CATSREGRTEAFF. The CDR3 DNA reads TGTGCCACCAGCAGAGAAGGGAGGACTGAAGCTTTCTTT.

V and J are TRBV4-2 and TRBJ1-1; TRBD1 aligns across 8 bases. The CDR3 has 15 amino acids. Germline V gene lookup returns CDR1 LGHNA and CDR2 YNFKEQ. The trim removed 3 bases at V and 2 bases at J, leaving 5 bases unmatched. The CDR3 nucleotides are TGTGCCAGCAGCCAGGGGACAGGCGGAAACACTGAAGCTTTCTTT. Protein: CASSQGTGGNTEAFF.

The CDR3 sequence is CSVERTGGNTIYF. In DNA form, the CDR3 reads TGCAGCGTTGAAAGGACAGGGGGGAACACCATATATTTT. This chain links TRBV29-1 with TRBJ1-3, with 10 bases that match TRBD1. Germline assignment: CDR1 SQVTM and CDR2 ANQGSEA. V lost 2 bases to trimming and J lost 7 bases; unmatched junction nucleotides: 2. The CDR3 runs 13 residues.

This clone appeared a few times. CDR3 nucleotide sequence: TGTGCCAGCAGCCTTGAACAGGGGAGGACACCCCTCCACTTT. This sequence encodes CASSLEQGRTPLHF. The V and J genes are TRBV5-4 and TRBJ1-6; the match to TRBD1 covers 7 bases. J was trimmed by 11 bases and V by 4 bases; bases with no gene match: 9. The CDR3 is 14 amino acids. Germline CDR1 SGHNT, CDR2 YYREEE (reference sequence).

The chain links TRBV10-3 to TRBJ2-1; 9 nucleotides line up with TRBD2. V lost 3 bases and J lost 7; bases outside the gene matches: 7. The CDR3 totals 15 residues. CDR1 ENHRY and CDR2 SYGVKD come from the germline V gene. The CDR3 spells CAISEVAAGGNEQFF. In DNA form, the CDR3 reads TGTGCCATCAGTGAAGTGGCGGCGGGGGGGAATGAGCAGTTCTTC.

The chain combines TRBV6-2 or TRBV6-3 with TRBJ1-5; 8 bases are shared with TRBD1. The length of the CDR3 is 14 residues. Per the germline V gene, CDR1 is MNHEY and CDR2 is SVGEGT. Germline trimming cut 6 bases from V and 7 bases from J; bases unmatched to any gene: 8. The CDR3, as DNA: TGTGCCAGCAGCCCCGGACAGGGCTGGCAGCCCCAGCATTTT. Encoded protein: CASSPGQGWQPQHF.

The CDR3 DNA reads as TGTGCCAGCAGCCCAGGGGGCGCAGGGTCTGGAAACACCATATATTTT. This codes for CASSPGGAGSGNTIYF. The rearrangement links TRBV5-4 to TRBJ1-3; 8 nucleotides match TRBD1. Germline loops: CDR1 SGHNT, CDR2 YYREEE (reference sequence). Trimming removed 4 bases from V and 1 base from J; junction bases left unmatched: 7. The CDR3 covers 16 residues.

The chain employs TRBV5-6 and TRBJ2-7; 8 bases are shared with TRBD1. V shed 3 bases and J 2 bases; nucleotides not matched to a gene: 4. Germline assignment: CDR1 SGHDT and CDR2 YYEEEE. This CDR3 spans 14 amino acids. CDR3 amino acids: CASSWDRSPYEQYF. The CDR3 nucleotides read TGTGCCAGCAGCTGGGACAGGTCTCCCTACGAGCAGTACTTC.

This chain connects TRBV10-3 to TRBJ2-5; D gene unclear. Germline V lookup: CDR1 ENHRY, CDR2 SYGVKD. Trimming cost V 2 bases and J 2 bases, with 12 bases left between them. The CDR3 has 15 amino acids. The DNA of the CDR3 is TGTGCCATCAGTGAGGTCGGGTCGGTACAAGAGACCCAGTACTTC. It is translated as CAISEVGSVQETQYF.

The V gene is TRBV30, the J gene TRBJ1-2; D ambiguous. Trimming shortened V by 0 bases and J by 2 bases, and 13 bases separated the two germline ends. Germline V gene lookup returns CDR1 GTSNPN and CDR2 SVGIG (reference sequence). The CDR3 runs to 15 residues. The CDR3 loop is CAWSVGGSANYGYTF. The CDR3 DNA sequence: TGTGCCTGGAGTGTAGGAGGGAGCGCAAACTATGGCTACACCTTC.

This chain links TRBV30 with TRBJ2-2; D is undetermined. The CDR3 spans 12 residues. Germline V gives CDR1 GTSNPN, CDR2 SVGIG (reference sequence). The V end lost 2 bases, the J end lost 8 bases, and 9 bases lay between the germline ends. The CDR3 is CAWSLNGGELFF. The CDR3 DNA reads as TGTGCCTGGAGTCTTAACGGGGGGGAGCTGTTTTTT.

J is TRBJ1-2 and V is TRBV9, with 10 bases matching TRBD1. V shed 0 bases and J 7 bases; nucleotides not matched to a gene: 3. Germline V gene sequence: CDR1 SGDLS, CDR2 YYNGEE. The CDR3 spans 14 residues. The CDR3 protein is CASSVGDRGRGYTF. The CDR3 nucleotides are TGTGCCAGCAGCGTAGGGGACAGGGGCCGTGGCTACACCTTC.

The CDR3 region is CASSDPPSYEQYF. DNA of the CDR3: TGCGCCAGCAGTGATCCTCCCTCCTACGAGCAGTACTTC. J is TRBJ2-7 and V is TRBV10-2; D not resolved. Germline assignment: CDR1 WSHSY and CDR2 SAAADI. V was pared by 3 bases and J by 0 bases, with 6 bases between. The CDR3 is made up of 13 amino acids.

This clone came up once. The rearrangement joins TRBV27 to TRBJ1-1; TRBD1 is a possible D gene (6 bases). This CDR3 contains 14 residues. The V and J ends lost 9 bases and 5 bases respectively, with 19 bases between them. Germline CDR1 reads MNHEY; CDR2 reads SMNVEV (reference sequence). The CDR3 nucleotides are TGTGCCAGTCGACTTTCAGGGGCATGGACTGAAGCTTTCTTT. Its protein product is CASRLSGAWTEAFF.

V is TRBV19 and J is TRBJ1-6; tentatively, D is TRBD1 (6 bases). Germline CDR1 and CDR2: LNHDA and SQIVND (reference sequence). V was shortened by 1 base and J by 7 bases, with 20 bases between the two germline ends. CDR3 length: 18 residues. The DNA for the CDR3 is TGTGCCAGTAGTATAGGGAAAGCGGGACACCGTGCCAATTCACCCCTCCACTTT. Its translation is CASSIGKAGHRANSPLHF.

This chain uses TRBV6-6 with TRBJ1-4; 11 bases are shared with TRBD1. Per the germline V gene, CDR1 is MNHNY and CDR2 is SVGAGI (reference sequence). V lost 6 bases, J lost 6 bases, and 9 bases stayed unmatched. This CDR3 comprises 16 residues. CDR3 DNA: TGTGCCAGCAGCCCGGGACAGGGGGTGCTGTATGAAAAACTGTTTTTT. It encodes CASSPGQGVLYEKLFF.

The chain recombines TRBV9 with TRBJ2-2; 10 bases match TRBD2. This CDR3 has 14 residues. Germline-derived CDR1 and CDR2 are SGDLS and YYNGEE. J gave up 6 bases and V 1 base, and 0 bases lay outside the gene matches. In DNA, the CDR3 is TGTGCCAGCAGCGTAAGCGGGAGGGCCGGGGAGCTGTTTTTT. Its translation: CASSVSGRAGELFF.

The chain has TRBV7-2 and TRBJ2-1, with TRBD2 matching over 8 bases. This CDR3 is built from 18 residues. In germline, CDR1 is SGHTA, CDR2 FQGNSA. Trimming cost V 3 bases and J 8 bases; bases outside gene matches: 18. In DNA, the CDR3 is TGTGCCAGCAGCTTGCTGTGGCCTTCGATAGCGGGGTCTGATGAGCAGTTCTTC. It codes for CASSLLWPSIAGSDEQFF. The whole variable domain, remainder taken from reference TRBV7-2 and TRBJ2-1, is GAGVSQSPSNKVTEKGKDVELRCDPISGHTALYWYRQSLGQGLEFLIYFQGNSAPDKSGLPSDRFSAERTGGSVSTLTIQRTQQEDSAVYLCASSLLWPSIAGSDEQFFGPGTRLTVL.

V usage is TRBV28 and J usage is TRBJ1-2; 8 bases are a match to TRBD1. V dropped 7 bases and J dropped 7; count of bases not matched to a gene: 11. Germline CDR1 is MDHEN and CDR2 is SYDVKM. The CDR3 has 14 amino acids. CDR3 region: CASTLGQGTGGYTF. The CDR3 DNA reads TGTGCCAGCACCCTCGGACAGGGAACGGGTGGCTACACCTTC.

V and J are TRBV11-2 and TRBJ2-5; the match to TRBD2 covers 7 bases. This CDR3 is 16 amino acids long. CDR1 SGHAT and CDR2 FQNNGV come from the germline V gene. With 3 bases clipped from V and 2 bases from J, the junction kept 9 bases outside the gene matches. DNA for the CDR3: TGTGCCAGCAGCTTCTCCCCTAGCGGTAAACAAGAGACCCAGTACTTC. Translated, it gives CASSFSPSGKQETQYF.

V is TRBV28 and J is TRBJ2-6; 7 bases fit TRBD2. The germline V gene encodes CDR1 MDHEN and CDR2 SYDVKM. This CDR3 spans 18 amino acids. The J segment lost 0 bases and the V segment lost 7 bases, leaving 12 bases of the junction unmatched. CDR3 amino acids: CASTPSGAGSSGANVLTF. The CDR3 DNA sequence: TGTGCCAGCACCCCAAGCGGGGCAGGGAGCTCTGGGGCCAACGTCCTGACTTTC.

The CDR3 region has the DNA TGTGCCAGCAGCCAGAGAGGGCGTTTCAATGAGCAGTTCTTC. Translating it yields CASSQRGRFNEQFF. J is TRBJ2-1 and V is TRBV3-1 (or the pseudogene TRBV3-2); D may be TRBD2 (5 bases). Trimming took off 3 bases at V and 6 bases at J, with 12 bases between the two ends. CDR1 is LGHDT and CDR2 is YNNKEL in the germline V gene (reference sequence). This CDR3 comprises 14 residues.